A single sample is the source of the 24 T cell receptor beta chains below, sequenced in a study of CXCR3-negative and CXCR3-positive naive CD8 T cells. Via 5' RACE with UMI labels, TRB cDNA libraries were prepared. Following a re-call of the 5' RACE reads, TCRdb has one entry per CDR3 protein and lacks DNA. This listing includes roughly 100,000 distinct CDR3 sequences. The sample consisted of naive CXCR3- CD8+ T cells from blood. Subset indicated: CD45RO-CCR7+CD27+CD95- naive CD8+ T cells lacking CXCR3 (TNR3-). All receptors derive from a human donor in good health. Some clones in this sample may be carry-over from other donors' samples.

V and J are TRBV9 and TRBJ1-2. Germline assignment: CDR1 SGDLS and CDR2 YYNGEE. This CDR3 is 14 amino acids long. This CDR3 reads CASSVAETNYGYTF.

The J gene is TRBJ1-2, the V gene TRBV30. Germline-derived CDR1 and CDR2 are GTSNPN and SVGIG (reference sequence). The CDR3 is 11 amino acids. The CDR3 loop is CAWSGSGFYTF.

Here the CDR3 reads CASSDTRFYTGGKGEQYF. V is TRBV6-5 and J is TRBJ2-7; with no DNA, the TCRdb D assignment of TRBD1 cannot be verified. CDR3 length: 18 residues. Germline assignment: CDR1 MNHEY and CDR2 SVGAGI.

The chain combines TRBV5-1 with TRBJ1-2; TCRdb calls TRBD1, which cannot be checked without DNA. The CDR3 runs to 16 residues. CDR1 is SGHRS and CDR2 is YFSETQ in the germline V gene. The CDR3 reads CASSWSGTGEQYGYTF.

CDR3 protein: CASNPVGGADGYTF. The V gene is TRBV6-5, the J gene TRBJ1-2. CDR1 is MNHEY, CDR2 SVGAGI, per germline. This CDR3 spans 14 amino acids.

V gene TRBV27 combines with J gene TRBJ2-7; lacking DNA, the TRBD2 call made by TCRdb goes unchecked. CDR1 and CDR2 from the germline V gene are MNHEY and SMNVEV (reference sequence). This CDR3 has 15 amino acids. CDR3 region: CASRSAGGPLYEQYF.

This chain joins TRBV18 and TRBJ2-3; TCRdb picks TRBD2, but there is no DNA to check that call. Germline V gene sequence: CDR1 KGHSH, CDR2 LQKENI. The CDR3 consists of 16 residues. The CDR3: CASSPPTAGVFDTQYF.

This chain joins TRBV13 and TRBJ2-1; as DNA is missing, the TRBD2 call by TCRdb cannot be tested. Germline CDR1 and CDR2: PRHDT and FYEKMQ (reference sequence). The CDR3 is made up of 18 amino acids. The CDR3 loop reads CASSPRDYRTSSYNEQFF.

The chain is built from TRBV29-1 and TRBJ2-7; there is no DNA to check the TCRdb D call of TRBD2. CDR3 size: 14 residues. The germline V gene has CDR1 SQVTM and CDR2 ANQGSEA. The chain's CDR3 is CSVAGLAGKYEQYF.

This rearrangement joins TRBV4-2 to TRBJ1-5; TCRdb calls TRBD1, which cannot be checked without DNA. CDR1 is LGHNA, CDR2 YNFKEQ, per germline. The CDR3 is made up of 15 amino acids. CDR3 amino acids: CASSQEKRGYQPQHF.

The CDR3 loop reads CSARDMGEGNQPQHF. V and J are TRBV20-1 and TRBJ1-5. The CDR3 sequence is 15 residues long. Looked up from germline, CDR1 is DFQATT and CDR2 is SNEGSKA (reference sequence).

The chain joins TRBV7-9 to TRBJ1-5; TCRdb lists TRBD1, though no DNA is available to test this call. Germline assignment: CDR1 SEHNR and CDR2 FQNEAQ (reference sequence). This CDR3 contains 17 residues. The CDR3 loop is CASSPPGDRENNQPQHF.

J is TRBJ1-5 and V is TRBV7-2. Germline values: CDR1 SGHTA, CDR2 FQGNSA. The CDR3 is made up of 13 amino acids. The chain's CDR3 is CAAGEDSNQPQHF. Using reference TRBV7-2 and TRBJ1-5 for the parts outside the CDR3, the full variable domain is GAGVSQSPSNKVTEKGKDVELRCDPISGHTALYWYRQSLGQGLEFLIYFQGNSAPDKSGLPSDRFSAERTGGSVSTLTIQRTQQEDSAVYLCAAGEDSNQPQHFGDGTRLSIL.

The chain has TRBV4-2 and TRBJ1-2; TCRdb's assignment of TRBD1 cannot be checked, as there is no DNA. This CDR3 has 15 residues. Germline V gives CDR1 LGHNA, CDR2 YNFKEQ. The CDR3 reads CASSQDEGADYGYTF.

This chain uses TRBV7-9 with TRBJ2-1; absent DNA, TCRdb's TRBD1 call cannot be checked. The CDR3 is 13 amino acids. CDR1 and CDR2 (germline): SEHNR, FQNEAQ (reference sequence). CDR3 region: CASSPSGGDEQFF.

The chain has TRBV7-9 and TRBJ2-7. The CDR3 covers 15 residues. Germline loops: CDR1 SEHNR, CDR2 FQNEAQ (reference sequence). CDR3 sequence reads: CASSYSGLSSYEQYF.

The rearrangement uses TRBV29-1 and TRBJ1-1; the TCRdb call, TRBD1, lacks DNA for checking. Per germline, CDR1 SQVTM and CDR2 ANQGSEA. The CDR3 spans 14 residues. The CDR3 is CSYLARGVNTEAFF.

This rearrangement joins TRBV18 to TRBJ1-5; TCRdb calls TRBD1, which cannot be checked without DNA. This CDR3 comprises 15 residues. Germline CDR1 KGHSH, CDR2 LQKENI. The CDR3 sequence: CASSPGGYSNQPQHF.

This chain connects TRBV29-1 to TRBJ1-5. The CDR3 length is 14 residues. Germline CDR1 SQVTM, CDR2 ANQGSEA. The CDR3 region is CSPTTYRSNQPQHF.

V gene TRBV6-5 combines with J gene TRBJ1-3; TCRdb lists TRBD1, though no DNA is available to test this call. Looked up from germline, CDR1 is MNHEY and CDR2 is SVGAGI. This CDR3 comprises 13 residues. The CDR3 loop reads CASSWGDGNTIYF.

The J gene is TRBJ2-2, the V gene TRBV7-9. The CDR3 consists of 13 residues. Looked up from germline, CDR1 is SEHNR and CDR2 is FQNEAQ (reference sequence). The CDR3 loop is CASSLIMAGELFF.

The genes are TRBV5-5 and TRBJ2-1. Germline assignment: CDR1 SGHKS and CDR2 YYEKEE (reference sequence). The CDR3 sequence is 13 residues long. CDR3 sequence: CASSLSYYNEQFF.

The chain employs TRBV29-1 and TRBJ2-1; lacking DNA, the TRBD1 call made by TCRdb goes unchecked. The V gene's germline CDR1 is SQVTM and CDR2 ANQGSEA. This CDR3 is 15 amino acids long. CDR3 residues: CSVNLPGTAYNEQFF.

Here the CDR3 reads CSARAGTETYEQYF. The rearrangement joins TRBV29-1 to TRBJ2-7; TCRdb calls TRBD1, which cannot be checked without DNA. There are 14 residues in the CDR3. CDR1 and CDR2 from the germline V gene are SQVTM and ANQGSEA.